The subject of this entry is one T cell receptor (beta chain). Conventional CD4+ T cells were sorted from blood as CD25-low CD127-high cells. This record belongs to a study of regulatory and conventional T cells in RAG deficiency. Clones were sequenced by immunoSEQ multiplex PCR, and TCRdb holds only the in-frame ones, with some missing. The repertoire holds tens of thousands of clones, with 90% to 95% as singletons. Germline V gene data show CDR1 as SGHRS and CDR2 as YFSETQ. The V segment lost 0 bases and the J segment 5 bases; nucleotides outside the gene matches: 8. The CDR3 sequence is 16 residues long. Another study also made use of these data, one on regulatory T cells. From that paper: The primer mix had 52 TRBV and 13 TRBJ primers.

The TCR sequence derives from a human donor in good health. The sequenced sample consisted of CD25- CD4+ T cells sorted from blood. This chain uses TRBV5-1 with TRBJ2-7; TRBD2 matches 10 bases. For the CDR3, the DNA is TGCGCCAGCAGCTTGGAGGGAAGCGGGGGGGCCAACGAGCAGTACTTC. As protein: CASSLEGSGGANEQYF.